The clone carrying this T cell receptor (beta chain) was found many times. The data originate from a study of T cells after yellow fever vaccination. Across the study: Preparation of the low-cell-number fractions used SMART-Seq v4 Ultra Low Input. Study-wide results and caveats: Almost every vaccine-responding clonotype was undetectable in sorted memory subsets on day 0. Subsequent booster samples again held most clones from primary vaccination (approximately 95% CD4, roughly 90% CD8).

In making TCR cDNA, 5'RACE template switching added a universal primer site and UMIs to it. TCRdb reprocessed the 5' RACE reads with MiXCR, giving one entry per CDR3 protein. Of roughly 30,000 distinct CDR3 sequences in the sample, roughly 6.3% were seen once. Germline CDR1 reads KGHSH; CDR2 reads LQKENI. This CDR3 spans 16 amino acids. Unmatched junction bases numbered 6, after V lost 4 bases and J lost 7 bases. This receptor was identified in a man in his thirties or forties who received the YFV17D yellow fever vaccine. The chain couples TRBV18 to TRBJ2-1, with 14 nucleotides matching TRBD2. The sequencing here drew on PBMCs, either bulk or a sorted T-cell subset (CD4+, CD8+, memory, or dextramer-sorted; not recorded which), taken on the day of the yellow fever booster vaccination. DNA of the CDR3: TGTGCCAGCTCACTGGGACTAGCGGGAGTTAATAATGAGCAGTTCTTC. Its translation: CASSLGLAGVNNEQFF.